This is a list of T cell receptor beta chains from one sample in a study of blood T cell repertoires in COVID-19. Assay used: immunoSEQ multiplex PCR; TCRdb lists only in-frame clones, some missing. Among approximately 150,000 clones, around 86% were seen once, and the ten largest hold more than 6.5%. What was sequenced was peripheral blood. The receptor set was obtained from a human donor in a cohort sampled during active COVID-19. Both conserved end residues are part of each CDR3. A D gene is named only where the DNA matches it firmly. For some rows the clone size is stated as once, few or many, or as a class when expanded; others skip it.

J gene,clone size,V gene,D gene,CDR3 protein,CDR3 DNA
TRBJ1-1,NA,TRBV19,NA,CASSMGLATEAFF,TGTGCCAGTAGTATGGGGCTGGCCACTGAAGCTTTCTTT
TRBJ2-7,NA,TRBV7-2,TRBD2,CASSPWTSSYEQYF,TGTGCCAGCAGCCCTTGGACTAGTAGTTACGAGCAGTACTTC
TRBJ2-4,NA,TRBV28,TRBD2,CASSRLAGGRKNIQYF,TGTGCCAGCAGTAGACTAGCGGGAGGGCGCAAAAACATTCAGTACTTC
TRBJ2-5,NA,TRBV11-2,NA,CASSLMLVTVETQYF,TGTGCCAGCAGCTTAATGTTAGTAACCGTAGAGACCCAGTACTTC
TRBJ2-3,NA,TRBV4-2,NA,CASSQEATSTDTQYF,TGTGCCAGCAGCCAAGAGGCCACGAGCACAGATACGCAGTATTTT
TRBJ1-2,few,TRBV28,NA,CASSFGGGYGYTF,TGTGCCAGCAGTTTTGGGGGAGGCTATGGCTACACCTTC
TRBJ1-4,NA,TRBV29-1,NA,CSVETDTEKLFF,TGCAGCGTTGAGACAGACACTGAAAAACTGTTTTTT
TRBJ1-2,NA,TRBV29-1,NA,CSVEAGYYGYTF,TGCAGCGTTGAGGCAGGGTACTATGGCTACACCTTC
TRBJ1-1,NA,TRBV4-1,TRBD1,CASSHGQGPATEAFF,TGCGCCAGCAGCCATGGACAGGGGCCCGCCACTGAAGCTTTCTTT
TRBJ2-7,NA,TRBV29-1,TRBD2,CSVGGLAGGPNYEQYF,TGCAGCGTTGGGGGACTAGCGGGAGGCCCCAACTACGAGCAGTACTTC
TRBJ2-6,NA,TRBV18,TRBD1,CASSPLGQGASGANVLTF,TGTGCCAGCTCACCATTGGGGCAGGGGGCCTCTGGGGCCAACGTCCTGACTTTC
TRBJ2-7,NA,TRBV28,NA,CASSYPGGNYEQYF,TGTGCCAGCAGTTACCCAGGAGGGAACTACGAGCAGTACTTC
TRBJ2-2,NA,TRBV5-1,NA,CASSLSRGTGELFF,TGCGCCAGCAGCTTGTCCCGGGGCACCGGGGAGCTGTTTTTT
TRBJ2-7,NA,TRBV4-3,TRBD1,CASSQADRGYEQYF,TGCGCCAGCAGCCAAGCCGACAGGGGCTACGAGCAGTACTTC